The present TCR beta chain was sequenced within a study of T cells in Graves' hyperthyroidism and ophthalmopathy. Overall study results and limits: The model identified upcoming ophthalmopathy a median roughly 6.5 months ahead of onset. Within blood appeared most thyroid clonotypes that had expanded above 0.001.

There were TCR beta CDR3 regions amplified from RNA transcripts. The HTBI primer set served for first-round RT-PCR of the TCR CDR3. TCRdb processed the multiplex PCR reads anew with MiXCR; each CDR3 protein has one entry. The repertoire holds 500,000 to 650,000 distinct CDR3 sequences, with about 45% as singletons. On this clonotype: Its specificity is unknown.

Uncontrolled infection, other autoimmune disease, pregnancy or lactation excluded patients. The source of this sequence is an adult woman with Graves' disease, either hyperthyroidism or ophthalmopathy (not recorded which). What was sequenced was peripheral blood or thyroid tissue (not recorded which).

CDR3 in DNA: TGTGCCAGCAGCCCCACTAGCGGGGCGTCCGGGGAGCTGTTTTTT. Translated: CASSPTSGASGELFF. The chain recombines TRBV2 with TRBJ2-2; TRBD2 matches at 10 bases. Germline V gives CDR1 SNHLY, CDR2 FYNNEI. The CDR3 loop spans 15 amino acids. The V and J ends lost 6 bases and 6 bases, in that order; junction bases with no gene match: 7.